These 27 T cell receptor beta chains share one sample of origin, sequenced in a study of blood T cell repertoires in COVID-19. The table came from immunoSEQ multiplex PCR; TCRdb's copy has only in-frame clones and leaves some out. The table shows nearly 300,000 clones, with roughly 90% occurring only once. The sample comprised PBMCs or T cells enriched from blood (not recorded which). The receptors were sampled from a woman aged 45-65 years who had been exposed to COVID-19.

V usage is TRBV5-1 and J usage is TRBJ2-6, with 8 bases that match TRBD1. The CDR3 has 16 residues. The germline V gene encodes CDR1 SGHRS and CDR2 YFSETQ. Trimming at V came to 4 bases and at J to 4 bases, leaving 7 bases not matched to a gene. CDR3 coding DNA: TGCGCCAGCAGCGCCGACAGGGGATCCGGGGCCAACGTCCTGACTTTC. Translated, it gives CASSADRGSGANVLTF.

This chain links TRBV29-1 with TRBJ1-5; unclear D gene. The CDR3 is made up of 13 amino acids. Germline V gives CDR1 SQVTM, CDR2 ANQGSEA. V dropped 4 bases and J dropped 4 bases, with 11 bases sitting between them. CDR3 sequence reads: CSVGLGQNQPQHF. DNA of the CDR3: TGCAGCGTTGGTCTTGGGCAGAATCAGCCCCAGCATTTT. The full variable domain, in which reference TRBV29-1 and TRBJ1-5 provide the parts outside the CDR3, is SAVISQKPSRDICQRGTSLTIQCQVDSQVTMMFWYRQQPGQSLTLIATANQGSEATYESGFVIDKFPISRPNLTFSTLTVSNMSPEDSSIYLCSVGLGQNQPQHFGDGTRLSIL.

CDR3 DNA sequence: TGTGCCAGCAGCTTACTTTGGTCGTTAAACTACTATGGCTACACCTTC. Its translation: CASSLLWSLNYYGYTF. The chain employs TRBV7-8 and TRBJ1-2, with D hard to call. CDR1 and CDR2 from the germline V gene are SGHVS and FQNEAQ. The CDR3 length is 16 residues. V lost 2 bases, J lost 3 bases, and 16 bases lay in between.

This clone appeared a single time. The CDR3 DNA sequence: TGTGCCAGCAGTGAATATCGGAGAGCGGGGGCGCGGACAGATACGCAGTATTTT. Amino acids: CASSEYRRAGARTDTQYF. V is TRBV25-1 and J is TRBJ2-3; 8 positions match TRBD2. This CDR3 has 18 amino acids. V was clipped by 0 bases and J by 3 bases; unmatched bases: 11. Germline CDR1 and CDR2: MGHDK and SYGVNS.

The gene calls are TRBV28 and TRBJ1-2; D might be TRBD1 (6 bases). The CDR3 loop spans 11 amino acids. Germline V gene data show CDR1 as MDHEN and CDR2 as SYDVKM. V lost 8 bases and J lost 3, with 7 bases in between. The CDR3, as DNA: TGTGCCAGCGGACAGCACTATGGCTACACCTTC. Translated: CASGQHYGYTF.

The chain uses TRBV2 and TRBJ2-1, with 9 bases identical to TRBD2. The germline gives CDR1 SNHLY, CDR2 FYNNEI. This CDR3 region has 14 residues. V was clipped by 8 bases and J by 8 bases; unmatched bases: 10. The CDR3 bases are TGTGCCAGCCGAGCGGGGGGTTCAAGGGATGAGCAGTTCTTC. It encodes CASRAGGSRDEQFF.

The chain couples TRBV3-1 (or the pseudogene TRBV3-2) to TRBJ2-5, with D maybe TRBD1 (5 bases). Trimming took 1 base from V and 10 from J, leaving 19 bases between them. Germline V gives CDR1 LGHDT, CDR2 YNNKEL (reference sequence). The CDR3 consists of 15 residues. CDR3 bases: TGTGCCAGCAGCCAAGGTAGTGGGCCACAGGTGGACCAGTACTTC. It encodes CASSQGSGPQVDQYF.

This chain links TRBV5-1 with TRBJ2-1, with no clear D. V was trimmed by 1 base and J by 0 bases, leaving 11 bases between them. The CDR3 has 16 residues. The germline V gene encodes CDR1 SGHRS and CDR2 YFSETQ. The CDR3 loop is CASSLTGFSSYNEQFF. DNA of the CDR3: TGCGCCAGCAGCTTGACTGGTTTTAGCTCCTACAATGAGCAGTTCTTC. Full variable domain (rest looked up from reference TRBV5-1 and TRBJ2-1): KAGVTQTPRYLIKTRGQQVTLSCSPISGHRSVSWYQQTPGQGLQFLFEYFSETQRNKGNFPGRFSGRQFSNSRSEMNVSTLELGDSALYLCASSLTGFSSYNEQFFGPGTRLTVL.

This sequence joins TRBV2 and TRBJ1-5; the match to TRBD1 covers 7 bases. From germline, CDR1 is SNHLY and CDR2 FYNNEI. The trim removed 0 bases at V and 4 bases at J, leaving 3 bases unmatched. CDR3 length: 15 amino acids. Here the CDR3 reads CASSEARTGNQPQHF. CDR3 DNA: TGTGCCAGCAGTGAAGCTAGGACAGGAAATCAGCCCCAGCATTTT.

Of note for this clone: This same CDR3 is encoded by further DNA sequences in the sample. The chain couples TRBV7-9 to TRBJ1-5, with 7 bases identical to TRBD1. V trimming: 1 base; J trimming: 6 bases; junction bases outside the gene matches: 3. This CDR3 is 14 amino acids long. The germline CDR1 and CDR2 sequences are SEHNR and FQNEAQ (reference sequence). The CDR3 DNA is TGTGCCAGCAGCTTAGGCCAGGGGGGTCAGCCCCAGCATTTT. Its protein is CASSLGQGGQPQHF.

The V and J genes are TRBV9 and TRBJ2-2, with 9 bases matching TRBD1. The trim removed 3 bases at V and 1 base at J, leaving 4 bases unmatched. CDR3 length: 16 residues. Germline CDR1 SGDLS, CDR2 YYNGEE. The CDR3 spells CASSEQDRGNTGELFF. CDR3 DNA: TGTGCCAGCAGCGAGCAGGACAGGGGGAACACCGGGGAGCTGTTTTTT. Together with reference TRBV9 and TRBJ2-2, the CDR3 gives the full variable domain: DSGVTQTPKHLITATGQRVTLRCSPRSGDLSVYWYQQSLDQGLQFLIQYYNGEERAKGNILERFSAQQFPDLHSELNLSSLELGDSALYFCASSEQDRGNTGELFFGEGSRLTVL.

This clone was observed once. V usage is TRBV18 and J usage is TRBJ1-1; weak D call: TRBD1 (5 bases). The germline V and J ends were trimmed by 3 bases and 3 bases, with 11 bases remaining between them. Germline CDR1 KGHSH, CDR2 LQKENI. The CDR3 is made up of 14 amino acids. The CDR3 loop reads CASSPAGRDTEAFF. The DNA for the CDR3 is TGTGCCAGCTCACCTGCAGGGAGGGACACTGAAGCTTTCTTT.

The chain combines TRBV5-6 with TRBJ2-7, with D perhaps TRBD1 (6 bases). The germline V and J ends were trimmed by 4 bases and 7 bases, with 21 bases remaining between them. The germline V gene encodes CDR1 SGHDT and CDR2 YYEEEE. The CDR3 is 15 residues long. The CDR3 is CASSPIGTSWDEQYF. CDR3 bases: TGTGCCAGCAGCCCGATCGGGACATCGTGGGATGAGCAGTACTTC.

This sequence joins TRBV3-1 (or the pseudogene TRBV3-2) and TRBJ2-3, with D perhaps matching TRBD1 (6 bases). CDR3 length equals 14 residues. V lost 2 bases and J lost 6, with 12 bases in between. From germline, CDR1 is LGHDT and CDR2 YNNKEL (reference sequence). DNA for the CDR3: TGTGCCAGCAGCCAAAGGGGGTCGGGGGATACGCAGTATTTT. This codes for CASSQRGSGDTQYF.

Here the CDR3 DNA reads TGTGCCAGCAGCTCAATGACAAACTACAATGAGCAGTTCTTC. It is translated as CASSSMTNYNEQFF. The chain has TRBV5-6 and TRBJ2-1; D is uncertain. V lost 3 bases and J lost 3, with 10 bases in between. CDR3 length equals 14 residues. CDR1 and CDR2 from the germline V gene are SGHDT and YYEEEE.

A few counts support this clone. The chain has TRBV2 and TRBJ1-4, with no clear D. Germline V gives CDR1 SNHLY, CDR2 FYNNEI. V was shortened by 6 bases and J by 3 bases, with 14 bases between the two germline ends. The CDR3 loop spans 15 amino acids. The CDR3 sequence is CASSPLWSANEKLFF. CDR3 DNA: TGTGCCAGCAGCCCCTTATGGTCGGCTAATGAAAAACTGTTTTTT.

The chain is built from TRBV4-2 and TRBJ1-5, with 8 bases fitting TRBD1. Per the germline V gene, CDR1 is LGHNA and CDR2 is YNFKEQ. The CDR3 sequence is 15 residues long. V gave up 6 bases and J gave up 0 bases; unmatched junction bases: 4. The DNA of the CDR3 is TGTGCCAGCAGTTCCGACAGGGGTAGCAATCAGCCCCAGCATTTT. Translated: CASSSDRGSNQPQHF.

The chain employs TRBV19 and TRBJ1-5, with 8 bases aligning to TRBD1. Trimming removed 5 bases from V and 12 bases from J; junction bases left unmatched: 6. Germline V gene sequence: CDR1 LNHDA, CDR2 SQIVND (reference sequence). This CDR3 contains 12 residues. CDR3 in DNA: TGTGCCAGTAGTCTTCAGGGGGCCCACCAGCATTTT. It translates to CASSLQGAHQHF. The complete variable domain, with remaining parts taken from reference TRBV19 and TRBJ1-5, reads DGGITQSPKYLFRKEGQNVTLSCEQNLNHDAMYWYRQDPGQGLRLIYYSQIVNDFQKGDIAEGYSVSREKKESFPLTVTSAQKNPTAFYLCASSLQGAHQHFGDGTRLSIL.

This sequence joins TRBV25-1 and TRBJ2-7; 7 bases map to TRBD1. The trim removed 2 bases at V and 0 bases at J, leaving 7 bases unmatched. In germline, CDR1 is MGHDK, CDR2 SYGVNS. The CDR3 contains 16 residues. DNA for the CDR3: TGTGCCAGCAGTGAAGGAGGACAGGCAAGCTCCTACGAGCAGTACTTC. It yields the protein CASSEGGQASSYEQYF.

This clone occurred a few times. The CDR3 DNA is TGTGCCAGCAGTTACTCGGGGCAGGGGAGCCGAAACACCATATATTTT. Its translation is CASSYSGQGSRNTIYF. The chain combines TRBV6-5 with TRBJ1-3, with TRBD1 as a possible D gene (6 bases). Germline CDR1 reads MNHEY; CDR2 reads SVGAGI. The CDR3 has 16 amino acids. Trimming pared 0 bases from V and 5 bases from J, leaving 14 bases between.

The chain joins TRBV7-9 to TRBJ1-5; maybe TRBD1 (6 bases). Deletions cut 7 bases from V and 3 bases from J, with 19 bases between. CDR3 length: 16 residues. Per germline, CDR1 SEHNR and CDR2 FQNEAQ (reference sequence). The CDR3 DNA is TGTGCCAGCACCCCGGGCAGGGGACCGGACAATCAGCCCCAGCATTTT. It encodes CASTPGRGPDNQPQHF.

The chain employs TRBV28 and TRBJ2-2; D perhaps matches TRBD1 (5 bases). This CDR3 region has 15 residues. The germline gives CDR1 MDHEN, CDR2 SYDVKM. V lost 3 bases and J 7 bases, leaving 15 bases between the germline ends. CDR3 DNA: TGTGCCAGCAGTTTGCAGGGCCGACGTGACGGGGAGCTGTTTTTT. Protein sequence: CASSLQGRRDGELFF.

The chain joins TRBV5-1 to TRBJ2-3; a weak D match, TRBD1 (7 bases). The germline V and J ends were trimmed by 4 bases and 0 bases, with 15 bases remaining between them. The CDR3 has 16 residues. CDR1 SGHRS and CDR2 YFSETQ come from the germline V gene. The CDR3 spells CASSLEGQTSTDTQYF. The CDR3 nucleotides are TGCGCCAGCAGCCTGGAGGGACAGACTAGCACAGATACGCAGTATTTT.

The V gene is TRBV7-8, the J gene TRBJ2-4; 9 bases align to TRBD2. J gave up 7 bases and V 5 bases, and 9 bases lay outside the gene matches. From germline, CDR1 is SGHVS and CDR2 FQNEAQ. CDR3 length equals 15 residues. CDR3 sequence (DNA): TGTGCCAGCAGCGATTTTAGCGGGGGTGGTAACATTCAGTACTTC. Its protein is CASSDFSGGGNIQYF.

The chain employs TRBV3-1 (or the pseudogene TRBV3-2) and TRBJ1-2; the D is unclear. V was trimmed by 0 bases and J by 5 bases, leaving 10 bases between them. CDR1 is LGHDT and CDR2 is YNNKEL in the germline V gene (reference sequence). CDR3 length: 14 residues. CDR3 coding DNA: TGTGCCAGCAGCCAAGACGTGGGCTCTTATGGCTACACCTTC. The encoded protein is CASSQDVGSYGYTF.

The chain links TRBV11-2 to TRBJ1-3, with 8 bases matching TRBD1. V lost 2 bases to trimming and J lost 0 bases; unmatched junction nucleotides: 0. CDR3 length: 15 residues. Germline CDR1 SGHAT, CDR2 FQNNGV. CDR3 DNA: TGTGCCAGCAGCTTACAGGGGGCCTCTGGAAACACCATATATTTT. Amino acid sequence: CASSLQGASGNTIYF.

J is TRBJ1-2 and V is TRBV3-1 (or the pseudogene TRBV3-2), with D uncertain. Germline V gives CDR1 LGHDT, CDR2 YNNKEL (reference sequence). The germline V and J ends were trimmed by 0 bases and 7 bases, with 15 bases remaining between them. The CDR3 is 15 residues long. Here the CDR3 DNA reads TGTGCCAGCAGCCAAGATGCCGTAAGCCCGTCTGGCTACACCTTC. This translates into CASSQDAVSPSGYTF.